These 5 T cell receptor beta chains share one sample of origin, sequenced in a study of cytomegalovirus exposure and HLA in healthy donors. The PCR contained 60 Vbeta and 13 Jbeta primers. Repertoires were generated with immunoSEQ multiplex PCR, while TCRdb's copy carries only in-frame clones and drops some. The sample comprises roughly 200,000 clones, roughly 72% of which are singletons, and about 2.1% rests with the top ten. The sequencing input was PBMCs. These receptors were collected from a man between 25 and 39 years old in good health and CMV-seronegative.

J is TRBJ1-3 and V is TRBV10-3; no firm D call. The ends were cut back, 4 bases at V and 0 bases at J, with 19 bases in the middle. The CDR3 extends over 18 amino acids. Germline V gene lookup returns CDR1 ENHRY and CDR2 SYGVKD. In nucleotides, the CDR3 is TGTGCCATCAGTGGAGGTCTCATAACCCCTAGCTCTGGAAACACCATATATTTT. Translated, it gives CAISGGLITPSSGNTIYF.

The rearrangement links TRBV5-1 to TRBJ2-1; 7 bases line up with TRBD2. Trimming removed 0 bases from V and 7 bases from J; junction bases left unmatched: 7. The CDR3 covers 15 residues. The germline gives CDR1 SGHRS, CDR2 YFSETQ. The CDR3 DNA is TGCGCCAGCAGCTTGGTCCCAGCGGGGTGGAATGAGCAGTTCTTC. Protein product: CASSLVPAGWNEQFF.

This clone was counted a single time. This chain connects TRBV6-5 to TRBJ1-5, with TRBD1 matching 9 bases. Germline CDR1 reads MNHEY; CDR2 reads SVGAGI. The J segment lost 5 bases and the V segment lost 8 bases, leaving 10 bases of the junction unmatched. The CDR3 loop spans 15 amino acids. The CDR3 is CASRPWDREDQPQHF. The CDR3 nucleotides are TGTGCCAGCCGCCCCTGGGACAGGGAAGATCAGCCCCAGCATTTT.

The CDR3 sequence: CASSQGTATNEKLFF. In DNA, the CDR3 is TGCGCCAGCAGCCAAGGGACAGCAACTAATGAAAAACTGTTTTTT. The J gene is TRBJ1-4, the V gene TRBV4-1; D might be TRBD1 (6 bases). V was cut by 1 base and J by 0 bases, with 6 bases left in between. This CDR3 has 15 residues. Germline assignment: CDR1 MGHRA and CDR2 YSYEKL.

This sequence joins TRBV7-6 and TRBJ2-7; D gene unclear. The CDR3 totals 15 residues. CDR1 is SGHVS, CDR2 FNYEAQ, per germline. Between the trimmed V and J ends, which lost 2 bases and 2 bases, there was a span of 13 bases. CDR3 in amino acids: CASSLYPQRAYEQYF. The CDR3 bases are TGTGCCAGCAGCTTATACCCGCAGCGAGCCTACGAGCAGTACTTC.